This T cell receptor (beta chain) was documented in a study of cytomegalovirus exposure and HLA in healthy donors. This table comes from immunoSEQ multiplex PCR, and its TCRdb copy is limited to in-frame clones, with some not included. The sample has roughly 76,000 clones, over 85% seen once. Trimming cost V 5 bases and J 4 bases; bases outside gene matches: 7. Germline V gene sequence: CDR1 SGHRS, CDR2 YFSETQ. CDR3 length: 16 residues. Comment on this clone: As yet, its antigen is unknown.

Study-level points and caveats: The classifier, whose performance was assessed in both the original and validation cohorts, reportedly diagnosed cytomegalovirus status with high specificity and sensitivity.

The sequencing input was PBMCs. This receptor was identified in a young man in good health and CMV-seropositive. The J gene is TRBJ2-2, the V gene TRBV5-1, with 11 bases that match TRBD1. DNA for the CDR3: TGCGCCAGCAGTGATTCCGGGACAGGGGGCACCGGGGAGCTGTTTTTT. It codes for CASSDSGTGGTGELFF.